This T cell receptor beta chain stems from a study of shared clonotypes between healthy human individuals. Concerning this clone itself: What it binds is unknown. This same CDR3 is encoded by further DNA sequences in the sample.

Study outcomes and limitations: Memory subsets had estimated richness that was generally smaller than that of naive subsets.

Per the original methods: ImmunoSEQ only sent back junction sequences with no quality scores, so filtering was done differently. The method was immunoSEQ multiplex PCR; TCRdb's version includes in-frame clones alone and lacks a portion of them. V, J and clone size reflect that table, while D and trimming were determined from the DNA. The data show over 300,000 clones, with about nine tenths seen just once and around 15% held by the top ten. This CDR3 contains 14 residues. CDR1 is MGHRA and CDR2 is YSYEKL in the germline V gene. The V end lost 8 bases, the J end lost 0 bases, and 12 bases lay between the germline ends.

The sample was memory CD8+ T cells sorted from blood. Noted subset: CD45RO+ cells pooled with CCR7-negative TemRA cells. The origin of this receptor is a man aged 18 to 35 in good health. V is TRBV4-1 and J is TRBJ2-3, with D unresolved. DNA for the CDR3: TGCGCCAGCTCGACGGGTACTAGCACAGATACGCAGTATTTT. It is translated as CASSTGTSTDTQYF.